Listed below are T cell receptor beta chains from one sample, sequenced in a study of T cell changes during pregnancy in multiple sclerosis. TCRdb's copy holds only in-frame clones and misses some; the assay was immunoSEQ multiplex PCR. Among some 46,000 clones listed, around 93% were seen once. Sample: peripheral blood, taken in the third trimester of pregnancy. The receptors derive from a female donor with multiple sclerosis, enrolled in a pregnancy study. CDR3s include the opening cysteine and the closing phenylalanine or tryptophan. Fields, in order: V gene, clone size, J gene, D gene, CDR3 protein, CDR3 DNA. A D gene is named only where the DNA matches it firmly. Clone sizes are given selectively: once, few, many, or a class where the clone is expanded.

v_gene: TRBV7-9
abundance: once
j_gene: TRBJ2-7
d_gene: -
CDR3aa: CASSLEEAYEQYF
CDR3nt: TGTGCCAGCAGCTTAGAAGAGGCCTACGAGCAGTACTTC

v_gene: TRBV4-3
abundance: -
j_gene: TRBJ2-1
d_gene: TRBD1
CDR3aa: CASSQDREEAGYEQFF
CDR3nt: TGCGCCAGCAGCCAGGACAGGGAGGAAGCGGGCTATGAGCAGTTCTTC

v_gene: TRBV2
abundance: few
j_gene: TRBJ2-1
d_gene: TRBD2
CDR3aa: CASSTPRRAGLRANEQFF
CDR3nt: TGTGCCAGCAGCACCCCACGTAGAGCGGGATTGAGAGCCAATGAGCAGTTCTTC

v_gene: TRBV6-1
abundance: once
j_gene: TRBJ1-1
d_gene: -
CDR3aa: CASSDRVGEAFF
CDR3nt: TGTGCCAGCAGTGACAGGGTGGGCGAGGCTTTCTTT

v_gene: TRBV6-5
abundance: -
j_gene: TRBJ1-1
d_gene: -
CDR3aa: CASRGRGLNTEAFF
CDR3nt: TGTGCCAGCAGAGGGCGGGGGCTGAACACTGAAGCTTTCTTT

v_gene: TRBV6-1
abundance: once
j_gene: TRBJ2-7
d_gene: -
CDR3aa: CASSEQGSSYEQYF
CDR3nt: TGTGCCAGCAGTGAACAGGGTAGCTCCTACGAGCAGTACTTC

v_gene: TRBV28
abundance: -
j_gene: TRBJ2-6
d_gene: -
CDR3aa: CASSPRQGSGANVLTF
CDR3nt: TGTGCCAGCAGTCCGAGGCAGGGGTCCGGGGCCAACGTCCTGACTTTC

v_gene: TRBV27
abundance: -
j_gene: TRBJ2-5
d_gene: TRBD1
CDR3aa: CASSLDREETQYF
CDR3nt: TGTGCCAGCAGTTTGGACAGGGAGGAGACCCAGTACTTC

v_gene: TRBV7-2
abundance: -
j_gene: TRBJ1-4
d_gene: -
CDR3aa: CASSSSPATNEKLFF
CDR3nt: TGTGCCAGCAGCTCATCACCAGCAACTAATGAAAAACTGTTTTTT

v_gene: TRBV5-1
abundance: -
j_gene: TRBJ2-7
d_gene: -
CDR3aa: CASSLGQGNIYEQYF
CDR3nt: TGCGCCAGCAGCTTGGGGCAGGGCAATATCTACGAGCAGTACTTC

v_gene: TRBV19
abundance: once
j_gene: TRBJ2-1
d_gene: -
CDR3aa: CASSLYSYNEQFF
CDR3nt: TGTGCCAGTAGTTTGTACTCCTACAATGAGCAGTTCTTC

v_gene: TRBV27
abundance: -
j_gene: TRBJ2-7
d_gene: TRBD2
CDR3aa: CASSGSSGRIYEQYF
CDR3nt: TGTGCCAGCAGTGGTTCGAGCGGGAGAATTTACGAGCAGTACTTC

v_gene: TRBV5-6
abundance: -
j_gene: TRBJ1-1
d_gene: TRBD1
CDR3aa: CASSRGTGLPGTEAFF
CDR3nt: TGTGCCAGCAGCCGGGGGACAGGGTTACCGGGCACTGAAGCTTTCTTT

v_gene: TRBV2
abundance: -
j_gene: TRBJ2-7
d_gene: TRBD1
CDR3aa: CASGTGTGDPYEQYF
CDR3nt: TGTGCCAGCGGAACCGGGACAGGGGACCCCTACGAGCAGTACTTC

v_gene: TRBV6-5
abundance: -
j_gene: TRBJ2-1
d_gene: -
CDR3aa: CASRLSSASGQFF
CDR3nt: TGTGCCAGCCGACTGTCCAGCGCCTCGGGGCAGTTCTTC

v_gene: TRBV7-2
abundance: -
j_gene: TRBJ1-2
d_gene: -
CDR3aa: CASTNNEGASLNYGYTF
CDR3nt: TGTGCCAGCACCAATAACGAAGGAGCCTCCCTTAACTATGGCTACACCTTC

v_gene: TRBV6-5
abundance: -
j_gene: TRBJ2-5
d_gene: -
CDR3aa: CASTVKETQYF
CDR3nt: TGTGCCAGCACCGTAAAAGAGACCCAGTACTTC

v_gene: TRBV9
abundance: -
j_gene: TRBJ2-3
d_gene: TRBD1
CDR3aa: CASSEGRDRGKDTQYF
CDR3nt: TGTGCCAGCAGCGAAGGGAGGGACAGGGGTAAAGATACGCAGTATTTT

v_gene: TRBV6-1
abundance: -
j_gene: TRBJ2-2
d_gene: TRBD1
CDR3aa: CASGTGNTGELFF
CDR3nt: TGTGCCAGCGGGACAGGAAACACCGGGGAGCTGTTTTTT

v_gene: TRBV6-5
abundance: -
j_gene: TRBJ2-3
d_gene: -
CDR3aa: CASKEGHHNTDTQYF
CDR3nt: TGTGCCAGCAAGGAGGGCCACCACAACACAGATACGCAGTATTTT

v_gene: TRBV28
abundance: -
j_gene: TRBJ2-7
d_gene: TRBD1
CDR3aa: CASSTHRGAVGEQYF
CDR3nt: TGTGCCAGCAGTACACACAGGGGGGCTGTCGGCGAGCAGTACTTC

v_gene: TRBV7-6
abundance: -
j_gene: TRBJ2-3
d_gene: TRBD2
CDR3aa: CASSLSSGSPTDTQYF
CDR3nt: TGTGCCAGCAGCTTATCTAGCGGGAGTCCCACAGATACGCAGTATTTT

v_gene: TRBV11-3
abundance: -
j_gene: TRBJ2-7
d_gene: TRBD1
CDR3aa: CASSFTGAECYF
CDR3nt: TGTGCCAGCAGCTTTACAGGGGCCGAGTGTTACTTC

v_gene: TRBV19
abundance: -
j_gene: TRBJ2-7
d_gene: -
CDR3aa: CASSRDSGPTSDEQYF
CDR3nt: TGTGCCAGTAGTCGGGACTCGGGGCCCACATCGGACGAGCAGTACTTC

v_gene: TRBV28
abundance: -
j_gene: TRBJ2-2
d_gene: TRBD2
CDR3aa: CASHTGTSGRGDRGAVF
CDR3nt: TGTGCCAGCCATACCGGGACTAGCGGGAGAGGGGACCGGGGAGCTGTTTTT

v_gene: TRBV30
abundance: -
j_gene: TRBJ2-4
d_gene: -
CDR3aa: CAWSVLGVQYF
CDR3nt: TGTGCCTGGAGTGTACTCGGGGTTCAGTACTTC

v_gene: TRBV9
abundance: -
j_gene: TRBJ2-2
d_gene: -
CDR3aa: CASSVEQTRTGELFF
CDR3nt: TGTGCCAGCAGCGTGGAACAGACTAGGACCGGGGAGCTGTTTTTT

v_gene: TRBV19
abundance: -
j_gene: TRBJ1-2
d_gene: TRBD1
CDR3aa: CASSIRDRGLYGYTF
CDR3nt: TGTGCCAGTAGTATACGGGACAGGGGGCTCTATGGCTACACCTTC

v_gene: TRBV10-3
abundance: -
j_gene: TRBJ1-3
d_gene: TRBD1
CDR3aa: CAIGTGSGNTIYF
CDR3nt: TGTGCCATAGGGACAGGCTCTGGAAACACCATATATTTT

v_gene: TRBV7-2
abundance: -
j_gene: TRBJ1-2
d_gene: -
CDR3aa: CASSEAGSGYGYTF
CDR3nt: TGTGCCAGCAGCGAAGCGGGGTCGGGATATGGCTACACCTTC

v_gene: TRBV30
abundance: -
j_gene: TRBJ2-4
d_gene: TRBD2
CDR3aa: CAWSREREGPRDKNIQYF
CDR3nt: TGTGCCTGGAGTAGGGAGCGGGAGGGTCCCCGCGACAAAAACATTCAGTACTTC

v_gene: TRBV7-2
abundance: -
j_gene: TRBJ1-1
d_gene: -
CDR3aa: CASRMWGPNTEAFF
CDR3nt: TGTGCCAGCAGAATGTGGGGCCCGAACACTGAAGCTTTCTTT

v_gene: TRBV6-5
abundance: -
j_gene: TRBJ2-3
d_gene: TRBD2
CDR3aa: CASSRLAGGEDTQYF
CDR3nt: TGTGCCAGCAGTCGATTAGCGGGAGGTGAAGATACGCAGTATTTT

v_gene: TRBV15
abundance: -
j_gene: TRBJ1-2
d_gene: -
CDR3aa: CATSRQTLGYGYTF
CDR3nt: TGTGCCACCAGCAGACAGACTCTTGGCTATGGCTACACCTTC

v_gene: TRBV2
abundance: once
j_gene: TRBJ2-3
d_gene: TRBD2
CDR3aa: CASSASGFSTDTQYF
CDR3nt: TGTGCCAGCAGTGCTAGCGGGTTCAGCACAGATACGCAGTATTTT